This T cell receptor (beta chain) was identified during a study of shared clonotypes between healthy human individuals. A note on this clone: What it binds is unknown.

Points from the study as a whole: Measured sharing among donors was expected to vary with sequencing depth. The small donor group covered limited genetic and exposure diversity.

What was sequenced on ten immunoSEQ deep assay plates was unsorted PBMC DNA. As processed by the authors: Sequence data from immunoSEQ were junction-only and lacked quality scores; consequently, filtering differed. Sequenced by immunoSEQ multiplex PCR; TCRdb stores in-frame clones only, minus some. V, J and clone size are those of that table, while D and trimming were read from the DNA. In the table there are about 480,000 clones, roughly 78% of which are singletons. Trimming removed 5 bases from V and 3 bases from J; junction bases left unmatched: 13. CDR3 length: 17 residues. Germline assignment: CDR1 MGHRA and CDR2 YSYEKL.

Sequenced input: PBMCs. This TCR derives from a woman aged 40 to 50 in good health. Some clones in this sample may be carry-over from other donors' samples. This chain links TRBV4-1 with TRBJ1-2, with 9 bases matching TRBD1. This CDR3 is CASSTHGTGRPDYGYTF. Here the CDR3 DNA reads TGCGCCAGCAGCACCCACGGGACAGGGAGGCCTGACTATGGCTACACCTTC.